Presented here are 27 T cell receptor beta chains from one specimen sequenced in a study of Graves' ophthalmopathy and Graves' hyperthyroidism (dated by TCRdb to 2017 to 2018). The sequencer was an Illumina HiSeq 2000. For repertoire sequencing, the TCR beta CDR3 regions were amplified from RNA transcripts. The first round of RT-PCR was done with HTBI primers and the Qiagen OneStep RT-PCR kit, and was followed by a second round of multiplex PCR, then size selection and purification. TCRdb reran the public reads through fastp at Q25 and MiXCR, keeping productive beta chains. Every entry covers one CDR3 protein and lists the most common genes and DNA from its rows. The sample yields about 400,000 distinct CDR3 sequences; approximately 15% were counted once. The leading ten clones occupy roughly 7% of the sample. Sequenced sample: peripheral blood. These receptors were taken from a woman in her late teens or twenties with stable Graves' hyperthyroidism. Donor details come from another sample of the same person, matched by shared clones.

The sample holds many counts of this clonotype. The chain links TRBV6-1 to TRBJ2-5, with 10 bases lining up with TRBD2. Germline CDR1 reads MNHNS; CDR2 reads SASEGT. The CDR3 is 19 residues long. Trimming cost V 0 bases and J 0 bases; bases outside gene matches: 10. The CDR3 nucleotides are TGTGCCAGCAGTGAAGCGTTGGCTAGCGGGGGCTCTTACCAAGAGACCCAGTACTTC. It translates to CASSEALASGGSYQETQYF.

The chain combines TRBV11-2 with TRBJ2-7, with 13 bases matching TRBD2. The CDR3 loop spans 18 amino acids. CDR1 and CDR2 (germline): SGHAT, FQNNGV. V dropped 1 base and J dropped 7; count of bases not matched to a gene: 13. Here the CDR3 DNA reads TGTGCCAGCAGCTTAGGAGTCCCGGGACTAGCGGGAAGGGGTGAGCAGTACTTC. This sequence encodes CASSLGVPGLAGRGEQYF.

The chain has TRBV5-1 and TRBJ2-2; D ambiguous. The CDR3 totals 17 residues. Between the trimmed V and J ends, which lost 0 bases and 6 bases, there was a span of 18 bases. The V gene's germline CDR1 is SGHRS and CDR2 YFSETQ. The CDR3 DNA is TGCGCCAGCAGCTTGGGGTCGGGCGGCACATCCTCCGGGGAGCTGTTTTTT. Protein product: CASSLGSGGTSSGELFF.

This clonotype was counted ten times or more. For the CDR3, the DNA is TGTGCCAGCAGCACAGACTCCGGTGGGGAATCACCCCTCCACTTT. Encoded protein: CASSTDSGGESPLHF. The genes are TRBV7-8 and TRBJ1-6; unclear D gene. This CDR3 contains 15 residues. V was trimmed by 5 bases and J by 10 bases, leaving 18 bases between them. CDR1 is SGHVS, CDR2 FQNEAQ, per germline.

This clonotype occurred once. This chain joins TRBV10-3 and TRBJ1-1; D may be TRBD1 (6 bases). The CDR3 loop spans 15 amino acids. Germline V gene sequence: CDR1 ENHRY, CDR2 SYGVKD. Trimming pared 3 bases from V and 5 bases from J, leaving 16 bases between. The CDR3 region has the DNA TGTGCCATCAGTGATGGACAGAGGGTGGGGACTGAAGCTTTCTTT. Protein: CAISDGQRVGTEAFF.

This clonotype showed up many times. This chain uses TRBV10-3 with TRBJ2-7, with 10 bases aligning to TRBD1. V lost 11 bases and J lost 6; bases outside the gene matches: 13. CDR1 ENHRY and CDR2 SYGVKD come from the germline V gene. CDR3 length: 14 amino acids. The CDR3 region has the DNA TGTGCCCCACCGTCCGGGACAGGGGTAAGCGAGCAGTACTTC. This codes for CAPPSGTGVSEQYF.

This clonotype came up many times. The chain's CDR3 is CASEDGGTGNTIYF. In DNA form, the CDR3 reads TGTGCCAGCGAGGATGGGGGAACTGGAAACACCATATATTTT. This rearrangement joins TRBV6-2 or TRBV6-3 to TRBJ1-3, with a tentative D call TRBD1 (5 bases). Per the germline V gene, CDR1 is MNHEY and CDR2 is SVGEGT. Trimming shortened V by 8 bases and J by 2 bases, and 13 bases separated the two germline ends. This CDR3 spans 14 amino acids.

This clonotype was recorded at least ten times. The V gene is TRBV11-2, the J gene TRBJ1-1; TRBD1 might be the D (5 bases). V lost 3 bases and J lost 9, with 8 bases in between. Germline V CDR1 and CDR2: SGHAT, FQNNGV. This CDR3 region has 11 residues. The chain's CDR3 is CASSLGGKAFF. CDR3 nucleotides: TGTGCCAGCAGCTTGGGGGGGAAAGCTTTCTTT.

About this clonotype itself: This could be a read error, since a much larger clone is one nucleotide away. The J gene is TRBJ1-5, the V gene TRBV2; D might be TRBD1 (5 bases). Trimming cost V 11 bases and J 4 bases, with 15 bases left between them. The CDR3 sequence is 13 residues long. Germline assignment: CDR1 SNHLY and CDR2 FYNNEI. The CDR3 DNA follows: TGTGCCTGCGAGGGGAGCATAAATCAGCCCCAGCATTTT. It specifies CACEGSINQPQHF. Combining the CDR3 with reference TRBV2 and TRBJ1-5 gives the whole variable domain EPEVTQTPSHQVTQMGQEVILRCVPISNHLYFYWYRQILGQKVEFLVSFYNNEISEKSEIFDDQFSVERPDGSNFTLKIRSTKLEDSAMYFCACEGSINQPQHFGDGTRLSIL.

This clonotype appeared many times. A clone one base away is much larger, so this may be a read error. V usage is TRBV7-9 and J usage is TRBJ1-1; unclear D gene. V was trimmed by 2 bases and J by 5 bases, leaving 6 bases between them. CDR3 length equals 12 residues. Germline V gives CDR1 SEHNR, CDR2 FQNEAQ (reference sequence). CDR3 residues: CASSLRETEAFF. The CDR3 DNA reads TGTGCCAGCAGCTTACGAGAAACTGAAGCTTTCTTT.

This clonotype occurred many times. The CDR3: CASAGTGYTGELFF. The DNA of the CDR3 is TGTGCCAGCGCGGGGACAGGTTACACCGGGGAGCTGTTTTTT. The chain is built from TRBV6-1 and TRBJ2-2, with TRBD1 identical over 8 bases. The V gene end was trimmed by 8 bases and the J gene end by 3 bases; junction bases not matched to a gene: 5. CDR1 and CDR2 (germline): MNHNS, SASEGT. The CDR3 length is 14 residues.

In this sample, this clonotype turned up many times. The chain uses TRBV12-3 or TRBV12-4 and TRBJ1-1, with D possibly matching TRBD1 (5 bases). CDR3 length: 14 residues. The V and J ends lost 4 bases and 6 bases respectively, with 15 bases between them. The CDR3 is CASSSGTGVAEAFF. In DNA, the CDR3 is TGTGCCAGCAGTTCAGGGACCGGGGTGGCTGAAGCTTTCTTT.

This clonotype was picked up many times. The rearrangement links TRBV19 to TRBJ1-6; D call uncertain. The V gene lost 4 bases and the J gene lost 0 bases, with 7 bases spanning the gap. CDR1 and CDR2 from the germline V gene are LNHDA and SQIVND (reference sequence). This CDR3 contains 15 residues. This chain's CDR3 is CASSSEGSYNSPLHF. CDR3 nucleotide sequence: TGTGCCAGTAGTAGCGAGGGCTCCTATAATTCACCCCTCCACTTT. The complete variable domain, with remaining parts taken from reference TRBV19 and TRBJ1-6, reads DGGITQSPKYLFRKEGQNVTLSCEQNLNHDAMYWYRQDPGQGLRLIYYSQIVNDFQKGDIAEGYSVSREKKESFPLTVTSAQKNPTAFYLCASSSEGSYNSPLHFGNGTRLTVT.

This clonotype was seen ten or more times. The rearrangement joins TRBV20-1 to TRBJ2-4; 7 bases are a match to TRBD1. The ends lost 6 bases at V and 5 bases at J; junction bases unmatched: 7. Germline values: CDR1 DFQATT, CDR2 SNEGSKA (reference sequence). The CDR3 runs to 13 residues. The CDR3: CSAYTGAQNIQYF. The CDR3 coding sequence is TGCAGTGCCTACACAGGGGCCCAAAACATTCAGTACTTC.

This clonotype was counted at least ten times. The V call is TRBV12-3 or TRBV12-4, the J call TRBJ1-1, with D uncertain. V was pared by 7 bases and J by 8 bases, with 14 bases between. The CDR3 spans 12 residues. CDR3 region: CASIRKGGEAFF. The CDR3 DNA is TGTGCCAGCATCAGAAAAGGAGGGGAAGCTTTCTTT.

This clonotype showed up many times. The genes are TRBV27 and TRBJ1-6; a weak D match, TRBD1 (5 bases). The germline V gene has CDR1 MNHEY and CDR2 SMNVEV (reference sequence). The CDR3 is made up of 14 amino acids. V was trimmed by 4 bases and J by 7 bases, leaving 11 bases between them. The CDR3 sequence: CASSYPGHNSPLHF. The CDR3 nucleotides read TGTGCCAGCAGTTACCCAGGGCACAATTCACCCCTCCACTTT.

This clonotype was seen a handful of times. The chain couples TRBV18 to TRBJ2-5; weak D call: TRBD1 (5 bases). The CDR3 extends over 14 amino acids. Germline V CDR1 and CDR2: KGHSH, LQKENI. V lost 1 base, J lost 5 bases, and 11 bases lay in between. CDR3 amino acids: CASSPRYQGETQYF. For the CDR3, the DNA is TGTGCCAGCTCACCACGGTATCAGGGTGAGACCCAGTACTTC.

This clonotype came up many times. The chain is built from TRBV7-2 and TRBJ1-3, with unresolved D. V lost 5 bases to trimming and J lost 8 bases, with 13 bases between them. CDR3 length equals 13 residues. CDR1 and CDR2 from the germline V gene are SGHTA and FQGNSA. The CDR3, as DNA: TGTGCCAGCAGCCCGGCCCGACATGACACCATATATTTT. It translates to CASSPARHDTIYF.

V gene TRBV5-6 combines with J gene TRBJ2-5; unclear D gene. V was shortened by 2 bases and J by 5 bases, with 13 bases between the two germline ends. There are 14 residues in the CDR3. Germline V CDR1 and CDR2: SGHDT, YYEEEE. In DNA, the CDR3 is TGTGCCAGCAGCTTCGTGTCAGTAATGGAGACCCAGTACTTC. Protein product: CASSFVSVMETQYF.

In this sample, this clonotype turned up many times. The chain employs TRBV6-1 and TRBJ2-7; D may be TRBD2 (6 bases). The CDR3 runs 14 residues. V lost 6 bases to trimming and J lost 0 bases, with 12 bases between them. The germline V gene encodes CDR1 MNHNS and CDR2 SASEGT. This chain's CDR3 is CASRDSGYSYEQYF. The CDR3 DNA sequence: TGTGCCAGCAGAGATAGCGGTTACTCCTACGAGCAGTACTTC.

This clonotype occurred once. J is TRBJ1-2 and V is TRBV12-3 or TRBV12-4; unclear D gene. Deletions cut 6 bases from V and 4 bases from J, with 15 bases between. The CDR3 is 14 residues long. CDR3 sequence: CASRPRRAPYGYTF. The CDR3 DNA reads as TGTGCCAGCAGACCCCGACGGGCCCCCTATGGCTACACCTTC.

There are many counts of this clonotype. The chain is built from TRBV7-2 and TRBJ1-5; D is perhaps TRBD1 (5 bases). V dropped 4 bases and J dropped 9 bases, with 16 bases sitting between them. Germline-derived CDR1 and CDR2 are SGHTA and FQGNSA. This CDR3 has 14 amino acids. This CDR3 reads CASSSGGESGPQHF. CDR3 DNA sequence: TGTGCCAGCAGCTCAGGAGGGGAGTCAGGGCCCCAGCATTTT.

This clonotype was counted ten times or more. The chain is built from TRBV24-1 and TRBJ1-1; TRBD1 might be the D (5 bases). The ends were cut back, 5 bases at V and 1 base at J, with 13 bases in the middle. CDR3 length: 15 amino acids. Germline loops: CDR1 KGHDR, CDR2 SFDVKD. CDR3 sequence reads: CATSGGAGANTEAFF. CDR3 coding DNA: TGTGCCACCAGTGGAGGGGCGGGCGCGAACACTGAAGCTTTCTTT.

This clonotype showed up just a few times. A much larger clone is a single base away; this may be a read error. The CDR3 here is CASSSGLTEACF. In nucleotides, the CDR3 is TGTGCCAGCAGTTCGGGCTTGACTGAAGCTTGCTTT. The rearrangement uses TRBV12-3 or TRBV12-4 and TRBJ1-1, with no clear D. The CDR3 consists of 12 residues.

In its sample, this clonotype was seen many times. The genes are TRBV2 and TRBJ2-6; unclear D gene. This CDR3 spans 14 amino acids. Germline loops: CDR1 SNHLY, CDR2 FYNNEI. Trimming stripped 4 bases from V and 2 bases from J, with 6 bases between. The CDR3 DNA reads as TGTGCCAGCAGTGTGTCGGCTGGGGCCAACGTCCTGACTTTC. As protein: CASSVSAGANVLTF.

This clonotype was recorded many times. CDR3 protein: CASSFAGQGPGKQPQHF. In DNA, the CDR3 is TGTGCCAGCAGTTTTGCGGGACAGGGGCCCGGAAAACAGCCCCAGCATTTT. The chain carries TRBV12-3 or TRBV12-4 and TRBJ1-5; 10 bases map to TRBD1. CDR3 size: 17 residues. With V trimmed by 3 bases and J by 7 bases, 12 bases remained unmatched.

This clonotype was seen a few times. The chain uses TRBV18 and TRBJ1-3; tentative D call: TRBD1 (5 bases). The germline CDR1 and CDR2 sequences are KGHSH and LQKENI. V was trimmed by 4 bases and J by 4 bases, leaving 11 bases between them. The CDR3 runs 14 residues. CDR3 in amino acids: CASSRKGPGNTIYF. DNA for the CDR3: TGTGCCAGCTCACGAAAGGGGCCAGGAAACACCATATATTTT.